Included here is one TCR beta chain sequence, with context. Its antigen is not known. The source of the sample is a study of cytomegalovirus exposure and HLA in healthy donors. Study context: Around 180 million T cells yielded under 130 million unique TCR beta sequences in earlier analysis.

CDR3 length: 18 amino acids. Losses at the gene ends were 3 bases for V and 3 bases for J; bases not matched to a gene: 9. Germline assignment: CDR1 KGHSH and CDR2 LQKENI. Study observations and caveats: The study put some 150 TCR beta chains on its list as cytomegalovirus-associated. Links to common viral pathogens appeared, in a later analysis, for several of the most significant clusters.

Primers: 60 Vbeta forward and 13 Jbeta reverse. TCRdb's copy holds only in-frame clones and misses some; the assay was immunoSEQ multiplex PCR. Of some 80,000 clones in the sample, roughly a tenth were seen once. Sequenced material: PBMCs. The sequence was obtained from a man aged 55 to 70 in good health and CMV-seropositive. The chain recombines TRBV18 with TRBJ1-4; 11 nucleotides match TRBD1. In DNA, the CDR3 is TGTGCCAGCTCACCTAACTCAGGACAGGGGGCGTCTAATGAAAAACTGTTTTTT. Its translation: CASSPNSGQGASNEKLFF.